This is a list of T cell receptor beta chains from one sample in a study of shared clonotypes between healthy human individuals. The table came from immunoSEQ multiplex PCR; TCRdb's copy has only in-frame clones and leaves some out. The sample lists 2 million to 3 million clones, 90% to 95% seen once, with around 0.4% in the top ten. Sequenced: naive CD4+ T cells from PBMCs. The receptors come from a young man in good health. Some clones in this sample may be carry-over from other donors' samples. CDR3s include the opening cysteine and the closing phenylalanine or tryptophan. A D gene is named only where the DNA matches it firmly. Some rows mark clone size as missing; the rest say once, few, many or name a class of expanded clone.

>TRBV7-2|TRBJ2-7|once|NA
CASANPGDYEQYF
TGTGCCAGCGCTAATCCAGGAGACTACGAGCAGTACTTC
>TRBV7-2|TRBJ1-2|NA|NA
CASSLGRAAANYGYTF
TGTGCCAGCAGCTTAGGTCGGGCAGCAGCTAACTATGGCTACACCTTC
>TRBV10-3|TRBJ2-2|NA|TRBD1
CAISESTGAPNTGELFF
TGTGCCATCAGTGAGTCGACAGGGGCACCGAACACCGGGGAGCTGTTTTTT
>TRBV5-1|TRBJ2-7|NA|TRBD1
CASKKGQGTSYEQYF
TGCGCCAGCAAGAAGGGACAGGGGACTTCCTACGAGCAGTACTTC
>TRBV5-1|TRBJ2-1|NA|NA
CASSLVNNEQFF
TGCGCCAGCAGCTTGGTTAACAATGAGCAGTTCTTC
>TRBV6-6|TRBJ1-1|NA|NA
CASSPIGGTRNTEAFF
TGTGCCAGCAGCCCTATAGGGGGGACACGGAACACTGAAGCTTTCTTT
>TRBV28|TRBJ2-2|NA|NA
CASREGLIDTGELFF
TGTGCCAGCAGGGAGGGGCTCATCGACACCGGGGAGCTGTTTTTT
>TRBV9|TRBJ2-3|NA|NA
CASSPGWGHGDTQYF
TGTGCCAGCAGCCCCGGGTGGGGGCATGGAGATACGCAGTATTTT
>TRBV19|TRBJ2-7|NA|TRBD2
CASSIVGGGIYEQYF
TGTGCCAGTAGTATAGTCGGCGGGGGGATCTACGAGCAGTACTTC
>TRBV7-9|TRBJ2-5|once|TRBD1
CASSSGTEVTQYF
TGTGCCAGCAGCTCCGGGACAGAGGTGACCCAGTACTTC
>TRBV28|TRBJ2-7|once|NA
CASRSRVTGSYEQYF
TGTGCCAGCAGATCACGAGTGACAGGTAGCTACGAGCAGTACTTC
>TRBV4-2|TRBJ2-5|NA|TRBD1
CASSRGQGEETQYF
TGTGCCAGCAGCCGCGGACAGGGGGAAGAGACCCAGTACTTC
>TRBV18|TRBJ2-2|NA|NA
CASSPTVAGELFF
TGTGCCAGCTCACCCACAGTGGCCGGGGAGCTGTTTTTT
>TRBV6-5|TRBJ2-2|NA|NA
CASKASDIGTGELFF
TGTGCCAGCAAAGCGTCGGACATTGGCACCGGGGAGCTGTTTTTT
>TRBV6-5|TRBJ2-7|NA|TRBD2
CASREGLAGEQYF
TGTGCCAGCAGGGAAGGACTAGCGGGAGAGCAGTACTTC
>TRBV7-3|TRBJ2-1|NA|TRBD1
CASSPGQGRNNEQFF
TGTGCCAGCAGCCCTGGACAGGGTCGAAACAATGAGCAGTTCTTC
>TRBV5-6|TRBJ2-7|NA|NA
CASRHYALGPYEQYF
TGTGCCAGCAGGCACTACGCCCTAGGGCCCTACGAGCAGTACTTC
>TRBV11-2|TRBJ1-2|NA|NA
CASSFHGGVGYTF
TGTGCCAGCAGCTTCCACGGGGGCGTTGGCTACACCTTC
>TRBV5-1|TRBJ2-1|NA|TRBD2
CASSFLAGGNNEQFF
TGCGCCAGCAGCTTTTTAGCGGGAGGAAACAATGAGCAGTTCTTC
>TRBV14|TRBJ2-2|NA|NA
CASSPLLGELFF
TGTGCCAGCAGCCCACTCTTGGGGGAGCTGTTTTTT
>TRBV7-9|TRBJ2-3|NA|TRBD2
CASSPRLAGGVDTQYF
TGTGCCAGCAGCCCTCGACTAGCGGGAGGGGTAGATACGCAGTATTTT
>TRBV28|TRBJ2-3|NA|TRBD1
CASSSRDRVVTQYF
TGTGCCAGCAGTTCCCGGGACAGGGTTGTTACGCAGTATTTT
>TRBV5-1|TRBJ2-5|NA|NA
CASSSTGTGETQYF
TGCGCCAGCAGCTCGACCGGGACCGGGGAGACCCAGTACTTC
>TRBV14|TRBJ2-1|NA|TRBD2
CASSSTTSGGQFF
TGTGCCAGCAGCTCGACTACCTCGGGGGGGCAGTTCTTC
>TRBV28|TRBJ1-1|NA|NA
CASSPRTAGNTEAFF
TGTGCCAGCAGTCCGAGGACAGCCGGAAACACTGAAGCTTTCTTT
>TRBV5-1|TRBJ1-2|few|NA
CASSGGQLNYGYTF
TGCGCCAGCAGCGGGGGGCAACTCAACTATGGCTACACCTTC
>TRBV7-4|TRBJ2-7|NA|TRBD1
CASSPRTGTSYEQYF
TGTGCCAGCAGCCCTCGGACAGGGACATCCTACGAGCAGTACTTC
>TRBV6-6|TRBJ1-1|NA|TRBD1
CASSGQGAGTEAFF
TGTGCCAGCAGTGGGCAGGGGGCAGGGACTGAAGCTTTCTTT
>TRBV5-1|TRBJ2-2|once|TRBD2
CATQGLAGTNTGELFF
TGCGCCACCCAGGGGCTAGCGGGGACGAACACCGGGGAGCTGTTTTTT
>TRBV29-1|TRBJ1-1|once|NA
CSVLGRGVAGTEAFF
TGCAGCGTTCTGGGGCGCGGGGTCGCGGGCACTGAAGCTTTCTTT
>TRBV29-1|TRBJ2-2|NA|NA
CSVEGTHTGELFF
TGCAGCGTGGAAGGGACCCACACCGGGGAGCTGTTTTTT
>TRBV30|TRBJ2-2|NA|NA
CAWSPYRRDPGITGELFF
TGTGCCTGGAGTCCTTACCGTCGGGACCCCGGGATCACCGGGGAGCTGTTTTTT
>TRBV27|TRBJ2-3|NA|NA
CASSLLADLRSTDTQYF
TGTGCCAGCAGTTTACTGGCGGACCTACGGAGCACAGATACGCAGTATTTT
>TRBV6-5|TRBJ1-3|NA|NA
CASFKLGQGQNTIYF
TGTGCCAGCTTTAAGCTGGGGCAGGGGCAGAACACCATATATTTT
>TRBV6-5|TRBJ2-7|NA|NA
CASSSQGAGYEQYF
TGTGCCAGCAGTTCCCAGGGCGCCGGGTACGAGCAGTACTTC
>TRBV6-1|TRBJ2-7|NA|NA
CASAQRGGGYEQYF
TGTGCCAGCGCCCAGAGGGGAGGGGGCTACGAGCAGTACTTC
>TRBV5-1|TRBJ2-7|NA|NA
CASSLTAGRNEQYF
TGCGCCAGCAGCTTGACTGCGGGACGGAACGAGCAGTACTTC
>TRBV5-1|TRBJ2-2|NA|TRBD1
CASRTGVGELFF
TGCGCCAGCAGGACAGGGGTCGGGGAGCTGTTTTTT
>TRBV6-5|TRBJ2-1|NA|TRBD2
CASSYRGTSFSEQFF
TGTGCCAGCAGTTACCGCGGGACTAGTTTTAGCGAGCAGTTCTTC
>TRBV19|TRBJ2-7|NA|NA
CASSIERGFHREQYF
TGTGCCAGTAGTATAGAACGGGGGTTTCACCGGGAGCAGTACTTC